The 30 T cell receptor beta chains listed next were all sequenced from one sample in a study of CXCR3-negative and CXCR3-positive naive CD8 T cells. With UMI labels, 5' RACE was used to prepare the TRB cDNA libraries. Using the 5' RACE reads, TCRdb records one entry per CDR3 protein without DNA. The listing records some 130,000 distinct CDR3 sequences. The sequenced sample consisted of naive CXCR3- CD8+ T cells from blood. Described subset: CD45RO-CCR7+CD27+CD95- naive CD8+ T cells lacking CXCR3 (TNR3-). Source of these receptors: a human donor in good health. Some clones in this sample may be carry-over from other donors' samples.

V usage is TRBV5-2 and J usage is TRBJ2-5; TCRdb calls TRBD1, which cannot be checked without DNA. TRBV5-2 is deemed a pseudogene. The CDR3 sequence is 13 residues long. The CDR3 sequence: CASNPGGLETQYF.

The chain joins TRBV29-1 to TRBJ2-5; checking the TCRdb D call of TRBD1 is not possible without DNA. CDR3 length: 12 amino acids. Per germline, CDR1 SQVTM and CDR2 ANQGSEA. CDR3 protein: CSLQGEQETQYF.

The V and J genes are TRBV10-2 and TRBJ1-6; TCRdb's D call of TRBD1 is untestable without DNA. The germline V gene encodes CDR1 WSHSY and CDR2 SAAADI. The length of the CDR3 is 15 residues. The CDR3 region is CASSELTGRFSPLHF.

V gene TRBV9 combines with J gene TRBJ1-1; TCRdb indicates TRBD1, and absent DNA this call remains unverified. CDR1 and CDR2 from the germline V gene are SGDLS and YYNGEE. This CDR3 has 16 residues. CDR3 residues: CASSVDRTGTHTEAFF.

This sequence joins TRBV5-1 and TRBJ2-1; TCRdb calls TRBD1, which cannot be checked without DNA. This CDR3 region has 12 residues. The germline gives CDR1 SGHRS, CDR2 YFSETQ. CDR3 residues: CASRNRGNEQFF.

V usage is TRBV12-3 or TRBV12-4 and J usage is TRBJ1-4. The CDR3 runs to 14 residues. The CDR3 reads CASTIGPVKEKLFF.

The chain is built from TRBV12-3 or TRBV12-4 and TRBJ2-3; checking the TCRdb D call of TRBD2 is not possible without DNA. The CDR3 has 18 amino acids. The CDR3: CASSPDRREVLLTDTQYF.

The rearrangement joins TRBV7-3 to TRBJ2-7; the D call of TRBD1 rests on TCRdb alone, since no DNA is present to check it. Germline CDR1 is SGHTA and CDR2 is FQGTGA. CDR3 length: 15 residues. CDR3 sequence: CASSLYGDRGYEQYF.

The chain recombines TRBV2 with TRBJ2-5; the D call from TCRdb, TRBD1, cannot be confirmed without DNA. This CDR3 region has 15 residues. Per germline, CDR1 SNHLY and CDR2 FYNNEI. The CDR3 here is CASSEAGGAWETQYF.

The chain couples TRBV29-1 to TRBJ2-1; TCRdb indicates TRBD1, and absent DNA this call remains unverified. CDR1 is SQVTM, CDR2 ANQGSEA, per germline. The CDR3 runs 16 residues. The CDR3 sequence is CSVDWGSPSSYNEQFF.

This chain's CDR3 is CASSQVHLTGELFF. The gene calls are TRBV3-1 and TRBJ2-2. The CDR3 spans 14 residues. Germline assignment: CDR1 LGHDT and CDR2 YNNKEL (reference sequence). Variable domain in full (rest from reference TRBV3-1 and TRBJ2-2): DTAVSQTPKYLVTQMGNDKSIKCEQNLGHDTMYWYKQDSKKFLKIMFSYNNKELIINETVPNRFSPKSPDKAHLNLHINSLELGDSAVYFCASSQVHLTGELFFGEGSRLTVL.

The chain is built from TRBV12-3 or TRBV12-4 and TRBJ2-7. The CDR3 sequence is 15 residues long. The chain's CDR3 is CASSWSAGRSYEQYF.

The chain combines TRBV20-1 with TRBJ2-7; TCRdb's D call, TRBD1, is unchecked because there is no DNA. The CDR3 runs 13 residues. Germline V lookup: CDR1 DFQATT, CDR2 SNEGSKA (reference sequence). CDR3 region: CSARARLGDEQYF.

The rearrangement links TRBV27 to TRBJ2-4. This CDR3 has 12 residues. Germline V lookup: CDR1 MNHEY, CDR2 SMNVEV (reference sequence). The CDR3: CASSYSKNIQYF.

The rearrangement links TRBV10-1 to TRBJ2-3; TCRdb gives TRBD1 as the D gene, but with no DNA this cannot be confirmed. Per germline, CDR1 WNHNN and CDR2 SYGVQD (reference sequence). The CDR3 totals 15 residues. This CDR3 reads CASSEGGLSTDTQYF.

The chain employs TRBV12-3 or TRBV12-4 and TRBJ1-4. The CDR3 contains 15 residues. Here the CDR3 reads CASRNIDKADEKLFF.

Here the CDR3 reads CASSSGLAEVNEQFF. The chain recombines TRBV28 with TRBJ2-1; TCRdb selects TRBD2, and the lack of DNA leaves this call unchecked. This CDR3 region has 15 residues. Per germline, CDR1 MDHEN and CDR2 SYDVKM.

The gene calls are TRBV21-1 and TRBJ1-5. TRBV21-1 is classified as a pseudogene. The CDR3 contains 11 residues. The CDR3 sequence: CASRENQPQHF.

The V gene is TRBV29-1, the J gene TRBJ2-7; lacking DNA, the TRBD2 call made by TCRdb goes unchecked. This CDR3 spans 15 amino acids. Germline CDR1 is SQVTM and CDR2 is ANQGSEA. CDR3 protein: CSVELDSGPNYEQYF.

The chain joins TRBV28 to TRBJ1-2; there is no DNA to check the TCRdb D call of TRBD1. The CDR3 is 18 amino acids. The germline V gene has CDR1 MDHEN and CDR2 SYDVKM. This CDR3 is CASTKESGQPQKNYGYTF.

The rearrangement links TRBV28 to TRBJ2-3. The germline CDR1 and CDR2 sequences are MDHEN and SYDVKM. The CDR3 loop spans 14 amino acids. This CDR3 reads CASSLTVMTDTQYF.

CDR3 loop: CASSLDRRAGTGELFF. The chain carries TRBV7-6 and TRBJ2-2; the TCRdb call, TRBD1, lacks DNA for checking. Germline-derived CDR1 and CDR2 are SGHVS and FNYEAQ. This CDR3 has 16 residues.

The genes are TRBV2 and TRBJ2-2; TCRdb's D call of TRBD1 is untestable without DNA. The CDR3 totals 18 residues. CDR1 and CDR2 (germline): SNHLY, FYNNEI. CDR3 sequence: CASSEALGGQDNTGELFF.

The rearrangement uses TRBV27 and TRBJ2-5; the D call from TCRdb, TRBD1, cannot be confirmed without DNA. The CDR3 has 14 residues. Germline values: CDR1 MNHEY, CDR2 SMNVEV (reference sequence). The CDR3 protein is CASSWGRSGETQYF.

The J gene is TRBJ2-3, the V gene TRBV28; TCRdb gives TRBD1 as the D gene, but with no DNA this cannot be confirmed. Germline CDR1 is MDHEN and CDR2 is SYDVKM. The CDR3 runs to 17 residues. The CDR3 protein is CASSPRWMRGHTDTQYF.

This sequence joins TRBV28 and TRBJ2-2; there is no DNA to check the TCRdb D call of TRBD1. CDR1 is MDHEN and CDR2 is SYDVKM in the germline V gene. This CDR3 contains 16 residues. The CDR3 region is CASSRNDRENTGELFF.

The V gene is TRBV24-1, the J gene TRBJ2-5; TCRdb indicates TRBD2, and absent DNA this call remains unverified. From germline, CDR1 is KGHDR and CDR2 SFDVKD. The CDR3 length is 18 residues. The CDR3: CATSDRAGGPQDQETQYF.

The CDR3 spells CASSLEGGWDEQFF. The chain combines TRBV5-1 with TRBJ2-1; TCRdb reports TRBD1, a call that lacks DNA to check it against. The CDR3 has 14 residues. CDR1 is SGHRS, CDR2 YFSETQ, per germline. The full variable domain, rest sourced from reference TRBV5-1 and TRBJ2-1, is KAGVTQTPRYLIKTRGQQVTLSCSPISGHRSVSWYQQTPGQGLQFLFEYFSETQRNKGNFPGRFSGRQFSNSRSEMNVSTLELGDSALYLCASSLEGGWDEQFFGPGTRLTVL.

This chain joins TRBV7-2 and TRBJ2-7. Germline values: CDR1 SGHTA, CDR2 FQGNSA. The CDR3 spans 14 residues. This CDR3 is CASSHRRKTYEQYF.

V is TRBV29-1 and J is TRBJ2-7. This CDR3 is 13 amino acids long. Germline values: CDR1 SQVTM, CDR2 ANQGSEA. This CDR3 reads CSVVSYSSYEQYF.